These 30 T cell receptor beta chains were sequenced from one sample in a study of blood T cell repertoires in COVID-19. Clones were sequenced by immunoSEQ multiplex PCR, and TCRdb holds only the in-frame ones, with some missing. The table lists 130,000 to 150,000 clones, under 80% of them singletons. What was sequenced was peripheral blood. The source of these receptors is a man older than 75 with acute or convalescent COVID-19.

The chain carries TRBV10-2 and TRBJ2-1, with 7 bases matching TRBD2. The ends lost 6 bases at V and 2 bases at J; junction bases unmatched: 7. Germline V gene lookup returns CDR1 WSHSY and CDR2 SAAADI. This CDR3 spans 15 amino acids. The CDR3 protein is CASSPGGWTYNEQFF. For the CDR3, the DNA is TGCGCCAGCAGCCCGGGGGGTTGGACCTACAATGAGCAGTTCTTC.

This clone was counted once. The chain links TRBV7-9 to TRBJ1-4, with no clear D. Trimming cost V 1 base and J 5 bases, with 5 bases left between them. The CDR3 spans 13 residues. CDR1 and CDR2 (germline): SEHNR, FQNEAQ (reference sequence). The CDR3 coding sequence is TGTGCCAGCAGCTTAGAAGAGAATGAAAAACTGTTTTTT. This gives the protein CASSLEENEKLFF.

The rearrangement uses TRBV5-1 and TRBJ2-3; possible D gene TRBD2, 6 bases. V was trimmed by 4 bases and J by 3 bases, leaving 15 bases between them. In germline, CDR1 is SGHRS, CDR2 YFSETQ. The CDR3 has 15 amino acids. CDR3 sequence reads: CASSQEGRGTDTQYF. CDR3 sequence (DNA): TGCGCCAGCAGCCAGGAGGGCAGAGGAACAGATACGCAGTATTTT.

V usage is TRBV6-6 and J usage is TRBJ2-6; D possibly corresponds to TRBD1 (5 bases). This CDR3 is built from 16 residues. Trimming took 2 bases from V and 0 from J, leaving 8 bases between them. Germline CDR1 is MNHNY and CDR2 is SVGAGI (reference sequence). The CDR3 protein is CASSYVGRSGANVLTF. The CDR3 region has the DNA TGTGCCAGCAGTTACGTGGGGCGCTCTGGGGCCAACGTCCTGACTTTC.

This rearrangement joins TRBV2 to TRBJ1-3; no firm D call. Germline CDR1 reads SNHLY; CDR2 reads FYNNEI. The CDR3 contains 13 residues. Trimming shortened V by 1 base and J by 2 bases, and 3 bases separated the two germline ends. The CDR3 spells CASSEVTGNTIYF. The CDR3 DNA reads TGTGCCAGCAGTGAAGTTACTGGAAACACCATATATTTT. Full variable domain (missing parts from reference TRBV2 and TRBJ1-3): EPEVTQTPSHQVTQMGQEVILRCVPISNHLYFYWYRQILGQKVEFLVSFYNNEISEKSEIFDDQFSVERPDGSNFTLKIRSTKLEDSAMYFCASSEVTGNTIYFGEGSWLTVV.

The rearrangement uses TRBV29-1 and TRBJ1-1; D gene ambiguous. The CDR3 contains 13 residues. Trimming removed 2 bases from V and 3 bases from J, with 10 bases in between. Germline V gives CDR1 SQVTM, CDR2 ANQGSEA. Here the CDR3 reads CSVERGFDTEAFF. The DNA for the CDR3 is TGCAGCGTTGAACGAGGCTTTGACACTGAAGCTTTCTTT.

This clone was counted only a few times. J is TRBJ2-5 and V is TRBV7-2; 10 bases line up with TRBD1. Trimming at V came to 4 bases and at J to 4 bases, leaving 6 bases not matched to a gene. The CDR3 is 15 residues long. CDR1 is SGHTA, CDR2 FQGNSA, per germline. CDR3 in amino acids: CASSWTGGVAETQYF. The DNA of the CDR3 is TGTGCCAGCAGCTGGACAGGGGGAGTAGCAGAGACCCAGTACTTC.

The chain couples TRBV30 to TRBJ1-5; D is ambiguous. CDR1 is GTSNPN, CDR2 SVGIG, per germline (reference sequence). The V gene lost 2 bases and the J gene lost 5 bases, with 10 bases spanning the gap. This CDR3 region has 13 residues. This chain's CDR3 is CAWSSQSDQPQHF. DNA of the CDR3: TGTGCCTGGAGTTCCCAGTCCGATCAGCCCCAGCATTTT.

This rearrangement joins TRBV5-4 to TRBJ2-1; D is perhaps TRBD1 (6 bases). Germline lookup yields CDR1 SGHNT and CDR2 YYREEE (reference sequence). This CDR3 has 14 residues. Trimming stripped 4 bases from V and 6 bases from J, with 14 bases between. CDR3 coding DNA: TGTGCCAGCAGCCCTCGGGACATCACCAATGAGCAGTTCTTC. Translation: CASSPRDITNEQFF.

In this sample, this clone turned up a few times. This chain uses TRBV2 with TRBJ2-3; 9 bases agree with TRBD1. V shed 4 bases and J 1 base; nucleotides not matched to a gene: 0. The CDR3 has 14 amino acids. Germline-derived CDR1 and CDR2 are SNHLY and FYNNEI. The CDR3 reads CASSGDRGTDTQYF. CDR3 sequence (DNA): TGTGCCAGCAGTGGGGACAGGGGCACAGATACGCAGTATTTT.

The chain has TRBV7-2 and TRBJ2-1; maybe TRBD2 (5 bases). Germline V CDR1 and CDR2: SGHTA, FQGNSA. This CDR3 has 13 amino acids. Trimming took 4 bases from V and 9 from J, leaving 13 bases between them. In DNA, the CDR3 is TGTGCCAGCAGCTGGAGAGGGTTCGGTGAGCAGTTCTTC. As protein: CASSWRGFGEQFF. Full variable domain (rest looked up from reference TRBV7-2 and TRBJ2-1): GAGVSQSPSNKVTEKGKDVELRCDPISGHTALYWYRQSLGQGLEFLIYFQGNSAPDKSGLPSDRFSAERTGGSVSTLTIQRTQQEDSAVYLCASSWRGFGEQFFGPGTRLTVL.

V gene TRBV19 combines with J gene TRBJ1-2, with 10 bases aligning to TRBD1. The germline CDR1 and CDR2 sequences are LNHDA and SQIVND (reference sequence). The CDR3 has 17 residues. The trim removed 7 bases at V and 0 bases at J, leaving 11 bases unmatched. The CDR3 protein is CASTQTGGDLSNYGYTF. The CDR3 DNA reads TGTGCCAGTACCCAGACAGGGGGCGATCTGTCTAACTATGGCTACACCTTC. Looking up the rest from reference TRBV19 and TRBJ1-2 gives the full variable domain: DGGITQSPKYLFRKEGQNVTLSCEQNLNHDAMYWYRQDPGQGLRLIYYSQIVNDFQKGDIAEGYSVSREKKESFPLTVTSAQKNPTAFYLCASTQTGGDLSNYGYTFGSGTRLTVV.

The chain couples TRBV19 to TRBJ2-7; TRBD2 matches at 11 bases. CDR3 length equals 14 residues. The germline gives CDR1 LNHDA, CDR2 SQIVND (reference sequence). V was clipped by 5 bases and J by 3 bases; unmatched bases: 3. The DNA of the CDR3 is TGTGCCAGTAGTGCTAGCGGGGGGTTCTACGAGCAGTACTTC. Its protein product is CASSASGGFYEQYF.

The table lists this clone with a few counts. The chain couples TRBV19 to TRBJ2-1; 12 nucleotides agree with TRBD2. V shed 5 bases and J 6 bases; nucleotides not matched to a gene: 5. Germline CDR1 LNHDA, CDR2 SQIVND (reference sequence). The CDR3 runs 15 residues. CDR3 region: CASSPGGLAGNEQFF. The CDR3 DNA reads TGTGCCAGTAGTCCGGGGGGACTAGCGGGCAATGAGCAGTTCTTC. The variable domain in full, completed from reference TRBV19 and TRBJ2-1, reads DGGITQSPKYLFRKEGQNVTLSCEQNLNHDAMYWYRQDPGQGLRLIYYSQIVNDFQKGDIAEGYSVSREKKESFPLTVTSAQKNPTAFYLCASSPGGLAGNEQFFGPGTRLTVL.

The chain is built from TRBV7-2 and TRBJ1-2; TRBD1 agrees at 9 bases. CDR3 length: 14 amino acids. Germline-derived CDR1 and CDR2 are SGHTA and FQGNSA. The ends lost 3 bases at V and 7 bases at J; junction bases unmatched: 6. CDR3 nucleotide sequence: TGTGCCAGCAGCTTTACCGGGACAGGGAGTGGCTACACCTTC. As protein: CASSFTGTGSGYTF.

The chain has TRBV5-4 and TRBJ2-5; perhaps TRBD1 as D (6 bases). Per germline, CDR1 SGHNT and CDR2 YYREEE (reference sequence). The CDR3 extends over 14 amino acids. With 2 bases removed from V and 3 bases from J, the gap between germline ends came to 11 bases. The CDR3 bases are TGTGCCAGCAGCTTAGCTAACAGGGAAGAGACCCAGTACTTC. Translation: CASSLANREETQYF. Filled out from reference TRBV5-4 and TRBJ2-5, the complete variable domain reads ETGVTQSPTHLIKTRGQQVTLRCSSQSGHNTVSWYQQALGQGPQFIFQYYREEENGRGNFPPRFSGLQFPNYSSELNVNALELDDSALYLCASSLANREETQYFGPGTRLLVL.

This chain joins TRBV7-8 and TRBJ2-7, with D unclear. Trimming took 1 base from V and 1 from J, leaving 8 bases between them. Germline V lookup: CDR1 SGHVS, CDR2 FQNEAQ. There are 14 residues in the CDR3. The CDR3 protein is CASSLEYRSYEQYF. CDR3 nucleotides: TGTGCCAGCAGCTTAGAGTACAGATCCTACGAGCAGTACTTC.

CDR3 sequence (DNA): TGCGCCAGCAGCTTGAGGATTGACAGCCTCTCCTACGAGCAGTACTTC. Its protein is CASSLRIDSLSYEQYF. The chain has TRBV5-1 and TRBJ2-7; tentative D call: TRBD1 (5 bases). The length of the CDR3 is 16 residues. Trimming took off 1 base at V and 0 bases at J, with 14 bases between the two ends. The germline gives CDR1 SGHRS, CDR2 YFSETQ. Full variable domain (rest looked up from reference TRBV5-1 and TRBJ2-7): KAGVTQTPRYLIKTRGQQVTLSCSPISGHRSVSWYQQTPGQGLQFLFEYFSETQRNKGNFPGRFSGRQFSNSRSEMNVSTLELGDSALYLCASSLRIDSLSYEQYFGPGTRLTVT.

The rearrangement joins TRBV3-1 (or the pseudogene TRBV3-2) to TRBJ2-7; 7 bases are a match to TRBD2. The germline gives CDR1 LGHDT, CDR2 YNNKEL (reference sequence). J gave up 4 bases and V 1 base, and 7 bases lay outside the gene matches. The CDR3 consists of 15 residues. The CDR3 DNA is TGTGCCAGCAGCCAAGGGGGAGGGCGAACTTACGAGCAGTACTTC. It translates to CASSQGGGRTYEQYF.

V is TRBV19 and J is TRBJ2-4; the D gene is possibly TRBD1 (5 bases). This CDR3 is 14 amino acids long. CDR1 is LNHDA, CDR2 SQIVND, per germline (reference sequence). The V and J ends lost 3 bases and 7 bases respectively, with 13 bases between them. This CDR3 is CASSIWRQTNIQYF. CDR3 bases: TGTGCCAGTAGTATCTGGAGACAGACGAACATTCAGTACTTC.

The chain couples TRBV27 to TRBJ2-2, with D possibly matching TRBD1 (6 bases). Trimming cost V 2 bases and J 1 base, with 14 bases left between them. This CDR3 contains 17 residues. Looked up from germline, CDR1 is MNHEY and CDR2 is SMNVEV (reference sequence). The CDR3 nucleotides are TGTGCCAGCAGTTTAGAGTCGGGACACCTGAACACCGGGGAGCTGTTTTTT. Protein product: CASSLESGHLNTGELFF.

The chain uses TRBV28 and TRBJ2-4; no clear D gene. CDR1 is MDHEN and CDR2 is SYDVKM in the germline V gene. This CDR3 is built from 12 residues. The ends were cut back, 2 bases at V and 4 bases at J, with 3 bases in the middle. CDR3 bases: TGTGCCAGCAGTTTACAGAAAAACATTCAGTACTTC. Amino acid sequence: CASSLQKNIQYF.

CDR3 DNA: TGTGCCAGCTCACCAGGGCTGGACTCTTCACCCCTCCACTTT. Translated: CASSPGLDSSPLHF. The J gene is TRBJ1-6, the V gene TRBV18; D not resolved. The CDR3 length is 14 residues. Looked up from germline, CDR1 is KGHSH and CDR2 is LQKENI. V shed 2 bases and J shed 9 bases, with 11 bases lying between them.

This chain uses TRBV19 with TRBJ2-7; TRBD2 matches 10 bases. V was pared by 6 bases and J by 2 bases, with 7 bases of the junction left unmatched. Germline values: CDR1 LNHDA, CDR2 SQIVND (reference sequence). The CDR3 is made up of 15 amino acids. The CDR3 here is CASSFLAGATYEQYF. CDR3 sequence (DNA): TGTGCCAGTAGCTTCCTAGCGGGGGCCACCTACGAGCAGTACTTC. Looking up the rest from reference TRBV19 and TRBJ2-7 gives the full variable domain: DGGITQSPKYLFRKEGQNVTLSCEQNLNHDAMYWYRQDPGQGLRLIYYSQIVNDFQKGDIAEGYSVSREKKESFPLTVTSAQKNPTAFYLCASSFLAGATYEQYFGPGTRLTVT.

V gene TRBV11-2 combines with J gene TRBJ2-1; 9 nucleotides agree with TRBD2. Germline V gene lookup returns CDR1 SGHAT and CDR2 FQNNGV. Trimming cost V 0 bases and J 4 bases; bases outside gene matches: 1. CDR3 length: 15 amino acids. The CDR3 DNA reads TGTGCCAGCAGCTTAGAGGCGGGGGGGTACAATGAGCAGTTCTTC. It codes for CASSLEAGGYNEQFF. Filled out from reference TRBV11-2 and TRBJ2-1, the complete variable domain reads EAGVAQSPRYKIIEKRQSVAFWCNPISGHATLYWYQQILGQGPKLLIQFQNNGVVDDSQLPKDRFSAERLKGVDSTLKIQPAKLEDSAVYLCASSLEAGGYNEQFFGPGTRLTVL.

This clone has more than one count but fewer than ten. The rearrangement links TRBV7-9 to TRBJ1-6; D not resolved. The CDR3 totals 15 residues. The V end was cut by 1 base, the J end by 9 bases, with 13 bases between. Germline V gene data show CDR1 as SEHNR and CDR2 as FQNEAQ (reference sequence). CDR3 region: CASSLDSLPGSPLHF. DNA of the CDR3: TGTGCCAGCAGCTTAGACAGCCTCCCTGGTTCACCCCTCCACTTT.

The V call is TRBV21-1, the J call TRBJ1-5; the DNA was not compared with TRBD1, the D call given in the table. TRBV21-1 is flagged as a pseudogene. This CDR3 region has 19 residues. The CDR3 region has the DNA TGTGCCAGCAGCAAAGTCCCGGACAGGCACCTTGTAGACAATCAGCCCCAGCATTTT. It is translated as CASSKVPDRHLVDNQPQHF.

This rearrangement joins TRBV9 to TRBJ2-1; 13 nucleotides match TRBD2. Per the germline V gene, CDR1 is SGDLS and CDR2 is YYNGEE. After removal of 2 bases from V and 10 bases from J, the junction contained 15 bases not matched to a gene. There are 18 residues in the CDR3. The CDR3 loop is CASSVKSIWTSGGLEQFF. In nucleotides, the CDR3 is TGTGCCAGCAGCGTTAAGTCAATTTGGACTAGCGGGGGACTGGAGCAGTTCTTC.

This clone is a singleton in its sample. The chain combines TRBV30 with TRBJ1-1; D gene unclear. This CDR3 is 15 amino acids long. Trimming took 4 bases from V and 3 from J, leaving 18 bases between them. CDR1 and CDR2 (germline): GTSNPN, SVGIG (reference sequence). This CDR3 is CAWTDWRGEYTEAFF. Written as DNA, the CDR3 is TGTGCCTGGACCGACTGGCGTGGGGAGTACACTGAAGCTTTCTTT.

This rearrangement joins TRBV9 to TRBJ1-2; weak D call: TRBD1 (6 bases). Trimming shortened V by 0 bases and J by 4 bases, and 10 bases separated the two germline ends. The CDR3 runs 14 residues. The germline CDR1 and CDR2 sequences are SGDLS and YYNGEE. CDR3 sequence (DNA): TGTGCCAGCAGCGTAGAACAGGGAAGCTATGGCTACACCTTC. Translating it yields CASSVEQGSYGYTF.